This TCR beta chain was observed in a study of T cells in localized non-small cell lung cancer (TCRdb year 2020). As for the study more broadly: The study examined T cell repertoires in roughly 240 patients with early-stage NSCLC and compared tumors with uninvolved tumor-adjacent lungs. The cohort comprised a few hundred treatment-naïve NSCLC patients with resected, localized lung tumors. NSCLC patients had a mean age of roughly 66 years, and around 130 were male and around 99 female.

As regards this clone: Which antigen it targets is not known. No much larger clonotype is one base removed from it; base qualities were not supplied.

The immunoSEQ Assay was used to sequence TCR beta CDR3 regions from DNA. The authors processed their data as follows. T cell density was computed as TCR beta template counts normalized to usable DNA estimated by amplifying housekeeping genes. The preseqR package was used to estimate richness by extrapolating to 400,000 templates for PBMC samples and to 120,000 templates for tissue samples. Clonality was taken to be one minus Pielou's evenness. To identify tissue-enriched TCRs, differential abundance testing was run on productive amino-acid clonotypes with a minimum total count of 5 and an alpha of 0.1. The Jaccard Index and the Morisita Overlap Index were used to measure repertoire overlap between compartments. GLIPH clustered TCR beta CDR3s with public tetramer-defined viral CDR3s; viral motifs required at least three viral sequences plus V-gene enrichment. TCRdb took this table from immuneACCESS and kept in-frame rearrangements with V and J called. Such tables lack part of the clones; where checked against another copy, unresolved V genes explain under half of the gap, and the rest is unexplained. V, J and clone size reflect that table, while D and trimming were determined from the DNA. Across this sample there are 23,000 or so clones, with about 90% seen only once. The top ten hold more than 2.5% of the sample.

At diagnosis, tumor, uninvolved tumor-adjacent lung and peripheral blood were collected and then preserved as a mix of FFPE and fresh-frozen material. For TCR repertoire profiling, blood samples were analyzed as peripheral blood mononuclear cells. General findings and caveats noted by the study authors: Uninvolved tumor-adjacent lung showed the highest T cell clonality, higher than tumor, which suggests more focused antigenic responses in the adjacent lung. Since the design was exploratory, TCR variables were selected using unadjusted p-values with no false-discovery rate correction. Because multi-region sequencing of the tumors was not done, intratumor heterogeneity could not be ruled out. Of the top 100 tumor clones, a median of 57 were detected in paired uninvolved adjacent lung; about 26 were also among that lung's top 100. Higher T cell density in blood was associated with longer overall survival, whereas higher clonality in adjacent lung was associated with shorter survival.

The source material was peripheral blood, sampled before any cancer treatment. The TCR comes from a woman aged 40-70 years with stage I lung adenocarcinoma.

The CDR3 has the sequence CASSLAGEGTGELFF. The DNA sequence is TGCGCCAGCAGCTTGGCGGGAGAGGGTACCGGGGAGCTGTTTTTT. The chain joins TRBV5-1 to TRBJ2-2; the D gene is perhaps TRBD2, from 6 matching bases. CDR1 and CDR2 were assigned from the germline V gene as SGHRS and YFSETQ. Trimming at the junction amounts to 0 bases on V and 5 bases on J, and the germline ends lie 11 bases apart. The CDR3 numbers 15 residues from cysteine through phenylalanine. Of the read, only the CDR3 DNA is kept; its 45 bases are in frame from base 1.